This T cell receptor (beta chain) is drawn from a study of cytomegalovirus exposure and HLA in healthy donors (TCRdb year 2017). About the investigation overall: An earlier analysis of more than 550 of the donors reported approximately 260 Gb of sequence data and 117 million unique TCR beta sequences obtained from around 190 million T cells. An early release covering roughly 640 HLA-typed donors comprised approximately 290 gigabases of sequencing data and around 86 million unique TCR sequences. Among the roughly 410 genotyped donors, around 81% belonged to the genetic ancestry cluster associated with self-reported Caucasian donors. The study aimed to test whether signatures of past pathogen exposure could be identified by cataloging public T cell receptors. The study used immunosequencing to profile the T cell repertoires of approximately 640 subjects and linked those repertoires to cytomegalovirus serostatus. Along with the approximately 600-subject first cohort, a separate validation cohort of over a hundred different subjects was used. The study combined high-throughput TCR immunosequencing, statistical association of individual TCRs with disease status, and machine learning to predict cytomegalovirus infection status. A later analysis re-analyzed previously published TCR beta repertoires from approximately 670 donors and added high-resolution HLA genotyping to study TCR occurrence patterns. Rather than using new phenotypic data, the later analysis identified candidate immune exposures from TCR beta sequences and from how often those sequences occurred across donors. In an earlier analysis of 500 to 650 of the donors, high-throughput TCR beta sequencing was used to judge whether each TCR beta V gene segment behaved as functional or pseudogenic. Donor age, sex, ethnicity and CMV serostatus were compiled alongside the repertoire data. In a later genetic analysis, genome-wide SNP genotypes for about 55% of the roughly 670 donors were used, and that subset was treated as a discovery cohort. All discovery cohort repertoires had been generated using a single sequencing platform. Both class I and class II loci were covered by HLA typing, at four-digit resolution. The number of typed donors differed by locus: roughly 629-630 for A, B, C, DRB1 and DQB1; approximately 520 for DQA1; around 610 for DPA1; and around 490 for DPB1. Roughly 5 DR-DQ haplotypes were handled as single units for association and clustering, since linkage in the cohort was strong. Among around 400 genotyped donors of the cohort, an average of roughly 230,000 unique TCR beta nucleotide sequences was sequenced per donor, of which 15% to 20% were non-productive.

The CDR3 spans 11 residues, from the cysteine through the phenylalanine. Just CDR3 DNA is preserved here, 33 bases in frame from base 1. The germline V gene supplies CDR1 SQVTM and CDR2 ANQGSEA. The library came from the immunoSEQ multiplex PCR assay. For the multiplex PCR, a mixture combining 60 forward primers for TCR Vbeta segments and 13 reverse primers for TCR Jbeta segments was used. The CDR3 region of rearranged TCR beta genes was amplified from genomic DNA by a multiplex PCR assay. The amplified TCR beta libraries were sequenced on the Illumina HiSeq System as 87-base-pair reads. Regarding the original processing steps: A later analysis tallied 75 million to 95 million unique TCR beta chains across the 666 repertoires, and around 10 million of those chains were shared by two or more donors. Raw reads were error-corrected and collapsed into unique sequences by a nearest-neighbor algorithm in which closely related sequences were merged to remove PCR and sequencing errors. CDR3 sequences were aligned to IMGT reference sequences to assign V, D and J gene segments. For a sequence to be retained, a match of at least six nucleotides to both a V gene segment and a J gene segment was required. A rearrangement counted as productive if the CDR3 had no stop codons and remained in frame with V and J, and every other rearrangement counted as non-productive. Following IMGT convention, CDR3 was defined as the stretch from the second conserved V-encoded cysteine up to the conserved J-encoded phenylalanine. The earlier analysis of some 600 of the donors excluded sequences that lacked an unambiguous match to a single V gene segment. In an earlier analysis of around 590 of the donors, a V segment was called functional when productive rearrangements were above 56.7%, and segregating when the standard deviation between donors exceeded 5%. A statistical classification framework was built for diagnosing cytomegalovirus status from the catalog of TCR beta chain sequences. V and J gene assignment, in a later analysis, came from comparing TCR nucleotide sequences with IMGT/GENE-DB human TR gene sequences. The TCRdist pipeline was used in a later analysis to assign CDR3 sequences and most-parsimonious VDJ recombination scenarios. In a later analysis, every TCR beta chain was defined by the combination of its CDR3 amino acid sequence and its V-gene family, and reads without a unique V-gene family were dropped. To address suspected cross-contamination and a sequencing artifact, a later analysis removed 592 highly shared, low-generation-probability nucleotide sequences. For each public chain, a later analysis derived a clonal expansion index from normalized ranks of inferred template counts within each repertoire. Generation probabilities in a later analysis came from a VDJ recombination model fitted to out-of-frame rearrangements, and those results were checked against IGoR. In a later analysis, TCR-TCR, TCR-HLA and TCR-CMV co-occurrence was scored with hypergeometric tests, and a repertoire-size bias correction was applied to TCR pairs. To estimate false discovery rates, a later analysis permuted the HLA or CMV assignments 20 times. In a later analysis, co-occurring TCRs were grouped using DBSCAN, and TCRdist sequence similarity was added for clustering within HLA-allele-positive subsets. For co-occurrence clustering, repertoires with fewer than 30,000 or more than 120,000 public chains were excluded, along with roughly 5 repertoires with anomalous nucleotide sharing. Here the immuneACCESS table is served through TCRdb, limited to in-frame sequences with V and J called. Missing clones are a known gap in these copies; in checked studies unresolved V genes cover under half, and the rest lacks a known reason. That table furnishes V, J and clone size, whereas the DNA furnished D and trimming. This sample is represented by roughly 180,000 clones; 77% of them were singletons. 3.7% of the sample rests with the top ten.

The cohort consisted of some 730 healthy bone marrow donors. All cohort members were sampled while nominally healthy, although unrecorded immune exposures were likely present. The donor tested CMV seropositive, placing the donor among the 310 or so seropositive members of the cohort. A peripheral blood sample was collected from each donor, and TCR beta sequencing was performed on peripheral blood mononuclear cells. Genomic DNA extraction from the blood cell samples was performed with the Qiagen DNeasy Blood Extraction Kit. Comment on this clone: Its recognized antigen is unknown. Qualities for individual bases were not recorded, and no much larger clone is one base off.

Overall study results and their limits: Linkage disequilibrium might explain the correlated functional status among segregating V segments, but an unknown experimental factor could not be ruled out. The classifier was reported to diagnose cytomegalovirus status with high specificity and sensitivity in both the original cohort and the validation cohort. In a later analysis, HLA-associated TCR beta chains were found to be more clonally expanded and to have lower generation probabilities than equally common non-associated chains. A total of fewer than 200 TCR beta chains were listed by the study as associated with cytomegalovirus. V-gene and J-gene trimming of TCR beta chains was associated with a missense DCLRE1C variant in a later genetic analysis, and the association was replicated in an independent cohort. Specific HLA alleles were associated with 16,951 TCR beta sequences at a false discovery rate of 0.05 in a later analysis. The sequencing pipeline was judged likely to have produced a cluster of highly shared sequence variants as a technical artifact. Across donors, most TCR sequences were observed very rarely, whereas some public TCRs were present in many individuals. A further reported finding was that TCR beta sequences accurately predicted the HLA-A and HLA-B alleles for most subjects in the first cohort. Because some donors lacked HLA typing at each locus, the association tests relied only on the typed subset. In an earlier analysis of some 550 of the donors, most TCR beta V segments were observed in productive rearrangements about 87% or about 30% of the time, broadly matching IMGT annotations. According to a later analysis, parvovirus B19, influenza, CMV and Epstein-Barr virus appeared linked to several top co-occurrence clusters. This cohort had only TCR beta chains sequenced, and the lack of alpha or paired-chain data limited which features could be detected. Because the 87-base-pair reads could not distinguish some IMGT-functional V segments, including TRBV6-2 and TRBV6-3, those segments were excluded. Roughly uniform sequencing depth across donors was assumed in presence/absence analyses, although this assumption may not hold. The earlier analysis of about 600 of the donors excluded 15 to 20 rarely observed V segments, including chromosome 9 orphons, because counts were too low. A later analysis found that TCR association rates varied across HLA loci, with DRB1 alleles showing the most associated TCRs and HLA-C alleles the fewest. When HLA alleles, especially DR and DQ, strongly co-occurred, TCR associations were difficult to assign to individual alleles. A later analysis found that most CMV-associated TCR beta chains appeared HLA-restricted, with HLA associations seemingly driven largely by CMV exposure. In vitro tests confirmed that a few of the cytomegalovirus-associated TCR beta chains recognize cytomegalovirus antigens. CMV serostatus was the only immune exposure information available for the cohort. The authors suggested that the approach could potentially be extended to other disease states and immunological phenotypes. Compared with the roughly 710-donor mean, donors in an Asian-associated ancestry cluster had fewer N-insertions in productive TCRs, according to a later genetic analysis.

This clonotype originated in a woman aged 60 to 75 in good health and CMV-seropositive. Material for sequencing was PBMCs. The V and J segments used are TRBV29-1 and TRBJ2-5; TRBD1 lines up with 10 middle nucleotides. The bases read TGCAGGGGGGACAGGGGTCAGACCCAGTACTTC. It translates to CRGDRGQTQYF. This CDR3, with the reference TRBV29-1 and TRBJ2-5 proteins standing in past its ends, gives the full variable domain SAVISQKPSRDICQRGTSLTIQCQVDSQVTMMFWYRQQPGQSLTLIATANQGSEATYESGFVIDKFPISRPNLTFSTLTVSNMSPEDSSIYLCRGDRGQTQYFGPGTRLLVL.